These 9 T cell receptor beta chains share one sample of origin, sequenced in a study of cytomegalovirus exposure and HLA in healthy donors. The PCR had 60 Vbeta and 13 Jbeta primers. Some clones are missing from TCRdb's copy, which holds only in-frame ones; the method was immunoSEQ multiplex PCR. The sample shows under 200,000 clones, about 77% of them seen only once. The sequenced material came from PBMCs. Receptors originate from a woman aged 25-40 years in good health and CMV-seropositive.

The rearrangement uses TRBV2 and TRBJ2-3; 12 nucleotides agree with TRBD2. V lost 10 bases and J lost 6; bases outside the gene matches: 8. Germline V gene lookup returns CDR1 SNHLY and CDR2 FYNNEI. This CDR3 is built from 14 residues. The CDR3 loop is CANLAGGPFDTQYF. The CDR3 coding sequence is TGTGCCAACCTAGCGGGAGGGCCATTTGATACGCAGTATTTT.

The rearrangement links TRBV7-8 to TRBJ2-1; 14 positions match TRBD2. Germline-derived CDR1 and CDR2 are SGHVS and FQNEAQ. J lost 10 bases, V lost 5 bases, and 13 bases had no gene match. There are 17 residues in the CDR3. The CDR3 loop is CASSLLSGTSGSGEQFF. The CDR3 coding sequence is TGTGCCAGCAGCCTCCTGTCTGGGACTAGCGGGAGTGGGGAGCAGTTCTTC.

In its sample, this clone was seen a few times. CDR3 DNA sequence: TGTGCCAGCGGGGCGGCGCTCACAGATACGCAGTATTTT. It codes for CASGAALTDTQYF. This rearrangement joins TRBV2 to TRBJ2-3; tentatively, D is TRBD1 (5 bases). V was cut by 8 bases and J by 2 bases, with 11 bases left in between. CDR1 and CDR2 from the germline V gene are SNHLY and FYNNEI. This CDR3 has 13 amino acids. The variable domain in full, with the rest retrieved from reference TRBV2 and TRBJ2-3, is EPEVTQTPSHQVTQMGQEVILRCVPISNHLYFYWYRQILGQKVEFLVSFYNNEISEKSEIFDDQFSVERPDGSNFTLKIRSTKLEDSAMYFCASGAALTDTQYFGPGTRLTVL.

This clone was seen more than once but under ten times. The rearrangement joins TRBV5-6 to TRBJ1-4; D remains ambiguous. The CDR3 is made up of 14 amino acids. V dropped 2 bases and J dropped 4 bases, with 9 bases sitting between them. Germline V gene data show CDR1 as SGHDT and CDR2 as YYEEEE. The CDR3 nucleotides read TGTGCCAGCAGCTTAAGAGGCATTAATGAAAAACTGTTTTTT. Translation gives CASSLRGINEKLFF.

The chain recombines TRBV5-1 with TRBJ2-3; 12 positions match TRBD2. Germline V lookup: CDR1 SGHRS, CDR2 YFSETQ. The CDR3 sequence is 18 residues long. V dropped 2 bases and J dropped 4; count of bases not matched to a gene: 11. The CDR3 is CASSLSTSGGHSADTQYF. Written as DNA, the CDR3 is TGCGCCAGCAGCTTATCAACTAGCGGGGGGCACAGCGCAGATACGCAGTATTTT. The variable domain in full, completed from reference TRBV5-1 and TRBJ2-3, reads KAGVTQTPRYLIKTRGQQVTLSCSPISGHRSVSWYQQTPGQGLQFLFEYFSETQRNKGNFPGRFSGRQFSNSRSEMNVSTLELGDSALYLCASSLSTSGGHSADTQYFGPGTRLTVL.

This chain uses TRBV9 with TRBJ1-3, with D unclear. The ends were cut back, 0 bases at V and 8 bases at J, with 15 bases in the middle. Germline CDR1 SGDLS, CDR2 YYNGEE. The CDR3 extends over 15 amino acids. DNA of the CDR3: TGTGCCAGCAGCGTAGAATCGCCAGCCGGGGACACCATATATTTT. Protein product: CASSVESPAGDTIYF.

In DNA, the CDR3 is TGTGCCATCGTCCCGGGACAGGGGCCCTACGAGCAGTACTTC. Its protein is CAIVPGQGPYEQYF. The rearrangement uses TRBV15 and TRBJ2-7; TRBD1 matches 10 bases. This CDR3 is 14 amino acids long. Trimming took 10 bases from V and 2 from J; bases not matched to a gene: 8. Germline V lookup: CDR1 LNHNV, CDR2 YYDKDF (reference sequence). Drawing the rest from reference TRBV15 and TRBJ2-7, the complete variable domain is DAMVIQNPRYQVTQFGKPVTLSCSQTLNHNVMYWYQQKSSQAPKLLFHYYDKDFNNEADTPDNFQSRRPNTSFCFLDIRSPGLGDTAMYLCAIVPGQGPYEQYFGPGTRLTVT.

The chain carries TRBV5-1 and TRBJ2-1; D might be TRBD1 (5 bases). The CDR3 covers 14 residues. V gave up 3 bases and J gave up 8 bases, with 15 bases separating them. CDR1 and CDR2 (germline): SGHRS, YFSETQ. This CDR3 reads CASSSNVGADEQFF. Here the CDR3 DNA reads TGCGCCAGCAGCTCTAACGTAGGGGCGGATGAGCAGTTCTTC. Based on the CDR3 plus reference TRBV5-1 and TRBJ2-1, the full variable domain is KAGVTQTPRYLIKTRGQQVTLSCSPISGHRSVSWYQQTPGQGLQFLFEYFSETQRNKGNFPGRFSGRQFSNSRSEMNVSTLELGDSALYLCASSSNVGADEQFFGPGTRLTVL.

This clone came up once. The chain employs TRBV4-1 and TRBJ1-2; D is ambiguous. Trimming took off 4 bases at V and 1 base at J, with 10 bases between the two ends. The CDR3 loop spans 14 amino acids. CDR1 is MGHRA, CDR2 YSYEKL, per germline. CDR3 sequence (DNA): TGCGCCAGCAGCCCCCAGCGAGGTAACTATGGCTACACCTTC. Protein: CASSPQRGNYGYTF.